This TCR beta chain was captured in a study of OX40 agonist ivuxolimab in advanced cancers. Study-wide context: Anti-PD-1, anti-PD-L1 or anti-CTLA-4 therapy given earlier was allowed, and roughly 40% had some.

Repertoires were generated with immunoSEQ multiplex PCR, while TCRdb's copy carries only in-frame clones and drops some. In the table there are around 92,000 clones, 85% to 95% of which are singletons. The V gene end was trimmed by 6 bases and the J gene end by 10 bases; junction bases not matched to a gene: 10. Per germline, CDR1 MNHNY and CDR2 SVGAGI (reference sequence). This CDR3 comprises 15 residues. This TCR was recovered from an adult with an advanced solid tumor such as melanoma, head and neck, liver or kidney cancer. The rearrangement links TRBV6-6 to TRBJ2-1; 12 bases fit TRBD2. This material consisted of CD4+ or CD8+ T cells sorted from blood, taken in a trial of the OX40 agonist ivuxolimab. The CDR3 coding sequence is TGTGCCAGCAGCCCGCTAGCGGGAGGGCCTGGGGAGCAGTTCTTC. Its translation: CASSPLAGGPGEQFF.